This TCR beta chain was found in a study of T cells after yellow fever vaccination. Findings and caveats of the study: Compared with primary, the secondary response was weaker and peaked at day 5, not 15.

Making TCR cDNA involved 5'RACE template switching, which added UMIs and a universal primer site. From the 5' RACE reads, TCRdb called clonotypes with MiXCR, one entry per CDR3 protein. The data show around 300,000 distinct CDR3 sequences, approximately 4% seen once. This clonotype has a handful of counts. Its antigen is as yet unknown. This CDR3 contains 15 residues. V was shortened by 5 bases and J by 0 bases, with 10 bases between the two germline ends. This chain uses TRBV12-3 or TRBV12-4 with TRBJ2-2, with D unresolved. This receptor was taken from a man aged 18 to 29 who received the YFV17D yellow fever vaccine. Material: PBMCs, obtained 5 days after the yellow fever booster vaccination. As DNA, the CDR3 is TGTGCCAGCAGTCTTAAGATAGCGAACACCGGGGAGCTGTTTTTT. Its protein is CASSLKIANTGELFF.